This T cell receptor (beta chain) was documented in a study of shared clonotypes between healthy human individuals. General observations from the study: Larger estimated richness was generally seen in naive subsets than in memory subsets. An anticipated effect of sequencing depth on clonotype sharing among donors was recognized. Researchers sampled only blood; tissue repertoires likely differ.

Trimming stripped 6 bases from V and 2 bases from J, with 11 bases between. In germline, CDR1 is MNHEY, CDR2 SVGAGI. The CDR3 loop spans 14 amino acids. Execution of the assay was at deep level. Profiling relied on immunoSEQ multiplex PCR, and the TCRdb table lists in-frame clones only, not all of them. The table includes approximately 2.1 million clones, approximately 95% detected once. This clone was recorded only once. Its specificity is unknown. The clonotype originates from a man aged 18 to 30 in good health. Some clones in this sample may be carry-over from other donors' samples. Material for sequencing was naive CD4+ T cells from PBMCs. The subset is: CD45RA+ positively selected. This rearrangement joins TRBV6-5 to TRBJ2-1; no firm D call. The chain's CDR3 is CASRRISTYNEQFF. CDR3 in DNA: TGTGCCAGCAGACGGATAAGTACCTACAATGAGCAGTTCTTC.